This TCR beta chain was sequenced in a study of shared T cell receptors in the human thymus (dated by TCRdb to the early 2020s). Concerning the study at large: The study investigated the way shared, self-reactive T-cell receptor alpha chains are produced in the human thymus.

Taken from cysteine to phenylalanine, the CDR3 has 15 residues. The sequence is cut down to CDR3 DNA, 45 bases in frame from base 1. Relative to germline, V is missing 8 bases and J is missing 5 bases, with 12 bases of the junction outside any gene match. CDR1 MNHEY and CDR2 SVGAGI were looked up in the germline V gene. Comment on this clone: Which antigen it targets is not known. No base qualities exist here, and no much larger clone lies one base off it.

The library was generated by the immunoSEQ multiplex PCR assay. The clones in this table, taken by TCRdb from immuneACCESS, are in-frame only. Not every clone is retained; where verified, under half of the shortfall comes from an unresolved V gene, and the cause of the rest is unknown. The sample contains some 640,000 clones, more than 75% of them found a single time. The ten largest clones represent under 0.01% of the sample. This sample also belongs to another study, concerning human thymus T cells. As described in the second report: Immunologically healthy infants undergoing open corrective cardiac surgery for congenital heart defects in Finland were used as donors. The thymus tissue came from surgical resects taken out during corrective cardiac surgery. Usage of V and J gene segments appeared to be biased in both the thymic and the peripheral blood repertoires. The related research reported highly overlapping thymic TCR repertoires among unrelated individuals. The study described the TCR alpha and beta repertoires in roughly 8 infant thymus samples and a few matching peripheral blood samples. The cohort included more than 5 male and a couple of female infants, with donor ages spanning 7 to 244 days. Thymocytes were released mechanically from tissue and stored at -70 °C as pellets of roughly 9-31 million cells. Genomic DNA was extracted from frozen cell pellets with a QIAsymphony instrument. TCRB and TCRAD loci were amplified from a standardized quantity of quality-controlled genomic DNA using the immunoSEQ multiplex PCR assay. The amplicons covered the V(D)J region and were long enough to include the CDR3 and to identify the V and J genes. Amplicon sequencing was performed on an Illumina platform through the commercial immunoSEQ service. Corrections for primer bias and sequencing errors followed previously described methods, while TCRAD and TCRB definitions were based on the IMGT database. The repertoires were analysed using immunoSEQ Analyzer 3.0 and VDJTools for basic statistics, V/J segment usage, diversity estimates, rarefaction and pairwise overlap. Diversity was estimated using the Chao1, ChaoE, Efron-Thisted, Shannon and inverse Simpson indices, and was also estimated on datasets down-sampled to the size of the smallest sample. Repertoire overlap was assessed by strict matching of CDR3 nucleotide sequence, V gene and J gene, and clustering was done by Jaccard-based multidimensional scaling. On average, thymus samples yielded approximately 780,000 unique TCRB clonotypes, whereas blood samples yielded about 80,000.

This clonotype originated in a boy younger than two with a congenital heart defect. Donor details come from another sample of the same person, matched by shared clones. The V gene is TRBV6-5 and the J gene is TRBJ2-7; 10 central bases correspond to TRBD2. The sample comprised thymocytes. The bases read TGTGCCAGCTATTCTGATAGCGGGAGGTCGGACGAGCAGTACTTC. Translated, this gives CASYSDSGRSDEQYF.